This T cell receptor (beta chain) was found in a study of beta chain features in type 1 diabetes. Isolated RNA was reverse transcribed in full, so expressed TCRB transcripts were sequenced. Sequencing used immunoSEQ multiplex PCR; TCRdb keeps in-frame clones, though not all of them. Altogether 300,000 to 350,000 clones are present, about 14% being singletons, with the ten largest covering roughly 0.015%. In the case of this clone: The antigen is unknown.

Notes on the study in general: Across all four CD4+ subsets, people with type 1 diabetes showed modestly shorter TCRB CDR3s.

Trimming stripped 0 bases from V and 5 bases from J, with 16 bases between. Germline CDR1 and CDR2: MNHEY and SMNVEV (reference sequence). This CDR3 has 16 amino acids. The specimen was naive CD4+ T cells from blood. The sequence was collected from a woman aged 18-29 years with type 1 diabetes. The V and J genes are TRBV27 and TRBJ2-5; possible D gene TRBD2, 6 bases. The CDR3 nucleotides read TGTGCCAGCAGTTTATCGGAGAGGGCGGGGAGGGAGACCCAGTACTTC. Amino acid sequence: CASSLSERAGRETQYF.